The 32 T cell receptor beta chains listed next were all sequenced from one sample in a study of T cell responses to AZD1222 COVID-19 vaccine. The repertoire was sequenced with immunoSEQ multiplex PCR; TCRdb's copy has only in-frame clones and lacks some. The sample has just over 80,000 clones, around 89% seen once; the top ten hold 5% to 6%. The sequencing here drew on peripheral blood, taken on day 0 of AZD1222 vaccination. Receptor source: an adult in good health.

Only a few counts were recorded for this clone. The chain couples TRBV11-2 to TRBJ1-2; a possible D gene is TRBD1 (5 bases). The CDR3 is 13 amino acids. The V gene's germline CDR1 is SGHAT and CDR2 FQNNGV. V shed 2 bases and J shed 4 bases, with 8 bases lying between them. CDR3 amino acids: CASSLSTVYGYTF. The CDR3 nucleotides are TGTGCCAGCAGCTTATCGACAGTCTATGGCTACACCTTC.

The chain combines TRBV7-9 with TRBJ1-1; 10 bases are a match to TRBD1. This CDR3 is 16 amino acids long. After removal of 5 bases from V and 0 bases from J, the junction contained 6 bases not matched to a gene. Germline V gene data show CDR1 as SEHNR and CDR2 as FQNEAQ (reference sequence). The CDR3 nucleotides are TGTGCCAGCAGCAAATGGGACAGGGGCATGAACACTGAAGCTTTCTTT. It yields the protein CASSKWDRGMNTEAFF.

The chain's CDR3 is CASSQAQGPEAFF. CDR3 bases: TGCGCCAGCAGCCAAGCACAGGGCCCTGAAGCTTTCTTT. The rearrangement uses TRBV4-1 and TRBJ1-1, with D perhaps matching TRBD1 (6 bases). V was trimmed by 1 base and J by 6 bases, leaving 9 bases between them. This CDR3 spans 13 amino acids. Looked up from germline, CDR1 is MGHRA and CDR2 is YSYEKL.

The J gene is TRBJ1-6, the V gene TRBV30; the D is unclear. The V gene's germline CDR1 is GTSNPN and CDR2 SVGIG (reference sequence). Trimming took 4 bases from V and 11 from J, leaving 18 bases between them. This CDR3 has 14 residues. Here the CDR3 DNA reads TGTGCCTGGATGAGTAGGACTCCAAGAACACCCCTCCACTTT. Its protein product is CAWMSRTPRTPLHF.

CDR3 coding DNA: TGTGCCAGCAGTTCGTCAGGGTACTATGGCTACACCTTC. Amino acid sequence: CASSSSGYYGYTF. The genes are TRBV28 and TRBJ1-2, with a possible D match to TRBD1 (5 bases). V lost 4 bases, J lost 3 bases, and 9 bases lay in between. CDR3 length equals 13 residues. Germline CDR1 is MDHEN and CDR2 is SYDVKM.

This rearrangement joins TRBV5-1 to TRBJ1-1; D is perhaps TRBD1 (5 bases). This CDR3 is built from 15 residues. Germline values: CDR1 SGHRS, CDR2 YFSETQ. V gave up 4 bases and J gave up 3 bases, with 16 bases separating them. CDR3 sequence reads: CASSKSQGADTEAFF. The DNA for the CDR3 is TGCGCCAGCAGCAAGAGCCAGGGCGCAGACACTGAAGCTTTCTTT.

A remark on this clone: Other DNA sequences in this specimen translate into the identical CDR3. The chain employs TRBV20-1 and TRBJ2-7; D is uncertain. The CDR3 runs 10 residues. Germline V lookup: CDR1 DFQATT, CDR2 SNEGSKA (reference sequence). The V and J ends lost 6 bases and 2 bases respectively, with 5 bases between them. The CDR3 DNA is TGCAGTGCCCGGGCCTACGAGCAGTACTTC. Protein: CSARAYEQYF.

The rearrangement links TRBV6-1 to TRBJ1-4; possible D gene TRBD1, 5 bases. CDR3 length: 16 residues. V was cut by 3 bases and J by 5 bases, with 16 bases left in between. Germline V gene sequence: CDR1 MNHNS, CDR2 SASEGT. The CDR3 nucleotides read TGTGCCAGCAGTGACGGGGGAGCCAGGGCGAATGAAAAACTGTTTTTT. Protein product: CASSDGGARANEKLFF.

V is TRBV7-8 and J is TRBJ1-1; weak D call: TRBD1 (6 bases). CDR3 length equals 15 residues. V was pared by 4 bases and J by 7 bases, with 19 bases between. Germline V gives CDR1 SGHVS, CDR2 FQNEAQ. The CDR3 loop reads CASSSRLQGKDEAFF. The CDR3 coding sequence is TGTGCCAGCAGCTCGCGGTTACAGGGTAAGGATGAAGCTTTCTTT.

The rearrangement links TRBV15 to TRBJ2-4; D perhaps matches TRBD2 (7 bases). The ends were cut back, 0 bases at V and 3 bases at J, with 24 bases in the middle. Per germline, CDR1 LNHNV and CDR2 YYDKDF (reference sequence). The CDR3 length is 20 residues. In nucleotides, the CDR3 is TGTGCCACCAGCAGAGATCTCCGCGGGCGGGGGCTAGGGGGCAAAAACATTCAGTACTTC. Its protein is CATSRDLRGRGLGGKNIQYF.

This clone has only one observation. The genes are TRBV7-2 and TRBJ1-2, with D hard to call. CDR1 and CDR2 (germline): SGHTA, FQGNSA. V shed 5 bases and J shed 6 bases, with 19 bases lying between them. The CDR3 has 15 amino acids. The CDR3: CASSRTMARGDGYTF. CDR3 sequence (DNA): TGTGCCAGCAGCCGTACGATGGCGCGGGGTGATGGCTACACCTTC.

Written as DNA, the CDR3 is TGTGCCAGCACCCCTACAGGGCTGAGCTCTGGAAACACCATATATTTT. This encodes CASTPTGLSSGNTIYF. The chain employs TRBV7-9 and TRBJ1-3, with D possibly TRBD1 on 6 matching bases. CDR1 is SEHNR and CDR2 is FQNEAQ in the germline V gene (reference sequence). Trimming pared 7 bases from V and 0 bases from J, leaving 16 bases between. CDR3 length equals 16 residues.

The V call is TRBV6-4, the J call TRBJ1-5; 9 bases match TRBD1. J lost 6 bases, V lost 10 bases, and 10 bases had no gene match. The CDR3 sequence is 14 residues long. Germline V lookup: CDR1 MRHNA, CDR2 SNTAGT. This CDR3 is CATPTGGHSQPQHF. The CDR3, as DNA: TGTGCCACCCCGACAGGGGGTCACAGTCAGCCCCAGCATTTT.

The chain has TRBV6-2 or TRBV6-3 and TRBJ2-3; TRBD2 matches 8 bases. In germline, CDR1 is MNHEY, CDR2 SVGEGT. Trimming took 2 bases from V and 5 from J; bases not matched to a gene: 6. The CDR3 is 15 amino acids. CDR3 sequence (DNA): TGTGCCAGCAGTTACCGGACTAGCTACCTAGATACGCAGTATTTT. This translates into CASSYRTSYLDTQYF.

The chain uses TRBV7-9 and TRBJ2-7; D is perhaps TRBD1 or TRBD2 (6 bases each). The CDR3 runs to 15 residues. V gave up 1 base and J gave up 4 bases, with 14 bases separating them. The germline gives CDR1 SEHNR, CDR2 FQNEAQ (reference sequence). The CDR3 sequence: CASSLGGATKYEQYF. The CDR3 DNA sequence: TGTGCCAGCAGCTTAGGGGGGGCTACCAAATACGAGCAGTACTTC.

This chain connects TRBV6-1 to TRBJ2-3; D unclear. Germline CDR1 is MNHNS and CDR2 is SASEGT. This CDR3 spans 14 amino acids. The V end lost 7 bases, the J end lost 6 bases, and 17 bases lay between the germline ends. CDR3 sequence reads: CASTPLGPADTQYF. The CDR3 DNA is TGTGCCAGCACCCCGCTAGGCCCGGCGGATACGCAGTATTTT.

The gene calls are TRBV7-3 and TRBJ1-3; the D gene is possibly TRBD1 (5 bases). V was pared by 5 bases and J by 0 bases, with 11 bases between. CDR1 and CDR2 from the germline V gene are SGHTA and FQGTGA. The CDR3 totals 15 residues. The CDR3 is CASSPSGRSGNTIYF. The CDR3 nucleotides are TGTGCCAGCAGCCCGTCGGGGCGCTCTGGAAACACCATATATTTT.

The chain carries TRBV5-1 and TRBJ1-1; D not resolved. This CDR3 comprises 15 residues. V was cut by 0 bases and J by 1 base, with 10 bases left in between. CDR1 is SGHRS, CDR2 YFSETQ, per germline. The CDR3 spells CASSLVQTPNTEAFF. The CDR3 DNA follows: TGCGCCAGCAGCTTGGTTCAGACTCCGAACACTGAAGCTTTCTTT.

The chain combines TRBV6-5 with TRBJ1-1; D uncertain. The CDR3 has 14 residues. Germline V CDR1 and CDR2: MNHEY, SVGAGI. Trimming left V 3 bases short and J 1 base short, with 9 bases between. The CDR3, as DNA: TGTGCCAGCAGTTATGGGTCAAGGAACACTGAAGCTTTCTTT. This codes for CASSYGSRNTEAFF.

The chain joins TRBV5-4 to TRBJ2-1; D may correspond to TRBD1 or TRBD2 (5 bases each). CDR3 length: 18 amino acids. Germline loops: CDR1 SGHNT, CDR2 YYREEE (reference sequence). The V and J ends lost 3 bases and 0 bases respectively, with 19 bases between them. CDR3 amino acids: CASSSPWDRRGSYNEQFF. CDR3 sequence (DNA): TGTGCCAGCAGCTCACCTTGGGACCGTCGGGGCTCCTACAATGAGCAGTTCTTC.

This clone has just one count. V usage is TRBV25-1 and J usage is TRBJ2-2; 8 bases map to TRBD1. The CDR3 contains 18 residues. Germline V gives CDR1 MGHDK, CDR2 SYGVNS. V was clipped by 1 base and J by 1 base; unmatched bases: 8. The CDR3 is CASSEFRGQELNTGELFF. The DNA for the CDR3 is TGTGCCAGCAGTGAATTCAGGGGACAGGAGCTGAACACCGGGGAGCTGTTTTTT.

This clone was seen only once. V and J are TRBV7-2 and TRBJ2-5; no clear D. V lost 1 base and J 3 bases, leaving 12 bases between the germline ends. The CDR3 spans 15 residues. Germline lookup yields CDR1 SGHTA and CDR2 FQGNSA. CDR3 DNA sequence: TGTGCCAGCAGCTTAGGGAACTCTGAGAAAGAGACCCAGTACTTC. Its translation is CASSLGNSEKETQYF.

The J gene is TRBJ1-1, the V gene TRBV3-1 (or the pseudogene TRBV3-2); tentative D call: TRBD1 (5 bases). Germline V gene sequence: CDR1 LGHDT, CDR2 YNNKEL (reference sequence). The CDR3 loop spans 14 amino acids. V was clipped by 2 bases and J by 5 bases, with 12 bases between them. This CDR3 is CASSQSRGGTEAFF. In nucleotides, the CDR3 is TGTGCCAGCAGCCAAAGTCGTGGGGGAACTGAAGCTTTCTTT.

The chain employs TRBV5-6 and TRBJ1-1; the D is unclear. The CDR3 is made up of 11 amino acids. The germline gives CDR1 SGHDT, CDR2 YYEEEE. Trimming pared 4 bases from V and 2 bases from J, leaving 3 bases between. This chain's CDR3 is CASSLNTEAFF. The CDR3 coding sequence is TGTGCCAGCAGCCTTAACACTGAAGCTTTCTTT.

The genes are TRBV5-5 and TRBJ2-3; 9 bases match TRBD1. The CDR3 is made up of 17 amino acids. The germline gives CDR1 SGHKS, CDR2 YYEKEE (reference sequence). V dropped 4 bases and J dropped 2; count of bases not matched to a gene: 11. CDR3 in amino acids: CASSRTIQGANTDTQYF. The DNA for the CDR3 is TGTGCCAGCAGCCGAACCATACAGGGGGCGAACACAGATACGCAGTATTTT.

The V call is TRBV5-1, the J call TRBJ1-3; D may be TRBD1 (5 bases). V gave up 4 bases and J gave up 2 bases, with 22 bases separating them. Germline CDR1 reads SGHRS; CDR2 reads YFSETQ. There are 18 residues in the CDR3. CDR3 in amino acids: CASSQNPPQVVTGNTIYF. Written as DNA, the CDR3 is TGCGCCAGCAGCCAAAATCCACCACAGGTGGTGACTGGAAACACCATATATTTT.

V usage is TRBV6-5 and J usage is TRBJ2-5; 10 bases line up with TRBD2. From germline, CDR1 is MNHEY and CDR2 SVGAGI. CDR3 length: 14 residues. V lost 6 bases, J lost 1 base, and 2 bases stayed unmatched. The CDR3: CASSQRGGQETQYF. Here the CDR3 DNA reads TGTGCCAGCAGCCAGCGGGGGGGCCAAGAGACCCAGTACTTC.

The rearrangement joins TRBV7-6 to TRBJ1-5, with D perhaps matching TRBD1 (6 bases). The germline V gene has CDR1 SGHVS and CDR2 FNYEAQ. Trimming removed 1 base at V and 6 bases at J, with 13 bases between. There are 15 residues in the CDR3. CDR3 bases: TGTGCCAGCAGCTTAGGTCGGGGGGCGAGTCAGCCCCAGCATTTT. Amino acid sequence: CASSLGRGASQPQHF.

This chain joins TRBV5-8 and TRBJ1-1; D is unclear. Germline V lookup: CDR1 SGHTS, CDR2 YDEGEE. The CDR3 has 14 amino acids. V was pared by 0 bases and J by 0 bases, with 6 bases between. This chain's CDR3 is CASSLGILNTEAFF. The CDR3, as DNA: TGTGCCAGCAGCTTGGGGATACTGAACACTGAAGCTTTCTTT.

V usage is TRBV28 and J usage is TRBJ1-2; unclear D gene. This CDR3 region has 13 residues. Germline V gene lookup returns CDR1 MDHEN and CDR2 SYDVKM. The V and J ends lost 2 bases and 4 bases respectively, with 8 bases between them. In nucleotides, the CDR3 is TGTGCCAGCAGTTTAGGGCAGCTCTATGGCTACACCTTC. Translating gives CASSLGQLYGYTF.

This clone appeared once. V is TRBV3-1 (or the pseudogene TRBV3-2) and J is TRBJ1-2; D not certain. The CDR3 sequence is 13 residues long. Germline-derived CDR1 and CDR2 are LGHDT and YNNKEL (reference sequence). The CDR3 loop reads CAAARQGIYGYTF. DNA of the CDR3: TGTGCAGCCGCAAGGCAAGGGATTTATGGCTACACCTTC.

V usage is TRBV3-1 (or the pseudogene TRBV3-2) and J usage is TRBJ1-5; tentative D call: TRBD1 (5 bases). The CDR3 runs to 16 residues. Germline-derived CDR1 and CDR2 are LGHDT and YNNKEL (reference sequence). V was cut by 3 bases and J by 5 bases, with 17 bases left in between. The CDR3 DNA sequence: TGTGCCAGCAGCCAGTTAGAGACAGACTTTTATCAGCCCCAGCATTTT. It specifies CASSQLETDFYQPQHF.